Detailed here is one T cell receptor beta chain. The record originates from a study of blood T cell repertoires in COVID-19. Germline loops: CDR1 KGHSH, CDR2 LQKENI. This CDR3 contains 15 residues. Germline trimming cut 3 bases from V and 4 bases from J; bases unmatched to any gene: 8. Living in 24 US areas, the participants were between roughly 18 and 90 years of age. The study assigned cohorts using participant-reported clinical history. Before they entered the study, exposed participants had met a COVID-19 case within 2 weeks. In the original processing: Estimated nucleated cell counts came from reference gene primer amplification. Profiled with immunoSEQ multiplex PCR; TCRdb holds only in-frame clones, not every one. V, J and clone size reflect that table, while D and trimming were determined from the DNA. The repertoire holds fewer than 150,000 clones, roughly 80% seen once, with approximately 1.8% in the top ten.

The TCR originated in a woman aged 18-30 years who had been exposed to COVID-19. The chain uses TRBV18 and TRBJ1-2; TRBD1 aligns across 7 bases. Sequenced sample: PBMCs or T cells enriched from blood (not recorded which). The CDR3 coding sequence is TGTGCCAGCTCACCTTGGGACAGCCACACCTATGGCTACACCTTC. Protein: CASSPWDSHTYGYTF.